This TCR beta chain emerged from a study of memory CD4+ T cells and cytomegalovirus serostatus. Study background: Of the healthy Belgian adults, roughly ten were CMV seropositive and 20 to 30 seronegative.

TCRdb's copy holds only in-frame clones and misses some; the assay was immunoSEQ multiplex PCR. The sample has fewer than 35,000 clones, about four fifths seen once. Per the germline V gene, CDR1 is SGHTA and CDR2 is FQGNSA. The germline V and J ends were trimmed by 4 bases and 16 bases, with 11 bases remaining between them. The CDR3 is made up of 11 amino acids. This clone was picked up a small number of times. Single viable CD3+CD4+CD8-CD45RO+ cells were sorted as the memory CD4+ T cells. The sequencing input was memory CD4+ T cells from blood. This receptor was obtained from an adult in good health and CMV-seronegative. The V and J genes are TRBV7-2 and TRBJ1-6; the D is unclear. The CDR3 DNA sequence: TGTGCCAGCAGCTCCGCTCTTGATCTCCACTTT. It specifies CASSSALDLHF.